The rows below give T cell receptor beta chains drawn from one sample of a study of STAT5B mutations in CD4+ large granular lymphocyte leukemia. Libraries were prepared by immunoSEQ multiplex PCR; TCRdb keeps only in-frame clonotypes and omits some of them. Among over 30,000 clones listed, about 85% were seen once. Source material: CD4+ T cells from blood buffy coats. Source of these receptors: a human donor in good health. CDR3s include the opening cysteine and the closing phenylalanine or tryptophan. D genes are given only for firm matches. Rows may omit the clone size; those that give it use once, few, many or a size class.

cdr3_aa	cdr3_nt	v_call	j_call	clone_size	d_call
CASSVLGSDDYGYTF	TGTGCCAGCAGCGTATTAGGGTCGGATGACTATGGCTACACCTTC	TRBV9	TRBJ1-2	.	.
CASSPTGRRTEAFF	TGTGCCAGCAGCCCAACAGGGCGCAGGACTGAAGCTTTCTTT	TRBV28	TRBJ1-1	.	.
CASSPGGMTGMRDIQYF	TGCGCCAGCAGCCCCGGGGGGATGACAGGGATGCGGGACATTCAGTACTTC	TRBV4-3	TRBJ2-4	once	.
CASSELGVPVGGYTF	TGTGCCAGCAGTGAATTAGGGGTACCCGTCGGTGGCTACACCTTC	TRBV6-1	TRBJ1-2	few	.
CAISESQGTYEQYF	TGTGCCATCAGTGAAAGTCAGGGGACCTACGAGCAGTACTTC	TRBV10-3	TRBJ2-7	once	.
CASSWRDRGRTDTQYF	TGCGCCAGCAGCTGGCGGGACAGGGGGAGAACAGATACGCAGTATTTT	TRBV5-1	TRBJ2-3	once	TRBD1
CASSLYLAESYNEQFF	TGTGCCAGCAGCTTGTATTTAGCGGAATCCTACAATGAGCAGTTCTTC	TRBV7-3	TRBJ2-1	.	.
CASSLGRYEQYF	TGTGCCAGCAGCTTGGGTCGCTACGAGCAGTACTTC	TRBV5-5	TRBJ2-7	.	.
CASTTTNRGRGGANVLTF	TGTGCCAGTACCACAACAAACAGGGGGCGAGGAGGGGCCAACGTCCTGACTTTC	TRBV19	TRBJ2-6	.	TRBD1
CASSPILADLNNEQFF	TGTGCCAGCAGTCCAATACTAGCAGACCTTAACAATGAGCAGTTCTTC	TRBV27	TRBJ2-1	.	.
CASSLRRTGGGGANVLTF	TGTGCCAGCAGCTTGCGGAGGACAGGGGGTGGTGGGGCCAACGTCCTGACTTTC	TRBV5-6	TRBJ2-6	.	TRBD1